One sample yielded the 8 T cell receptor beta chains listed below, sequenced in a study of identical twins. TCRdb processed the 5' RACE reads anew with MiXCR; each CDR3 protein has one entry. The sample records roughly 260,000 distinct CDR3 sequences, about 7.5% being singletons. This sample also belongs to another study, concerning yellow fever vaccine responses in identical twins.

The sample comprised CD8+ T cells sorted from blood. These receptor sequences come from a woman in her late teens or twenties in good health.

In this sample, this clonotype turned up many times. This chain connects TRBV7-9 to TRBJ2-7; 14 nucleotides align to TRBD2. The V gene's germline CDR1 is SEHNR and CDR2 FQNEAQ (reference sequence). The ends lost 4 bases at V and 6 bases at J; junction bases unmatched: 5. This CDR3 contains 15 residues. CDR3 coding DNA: TGTGCCAGCAGCTCGCCGGGACTAGCGGGAGTCGAGCAGTACTTC. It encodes CASSSPGLAGVEQYF.

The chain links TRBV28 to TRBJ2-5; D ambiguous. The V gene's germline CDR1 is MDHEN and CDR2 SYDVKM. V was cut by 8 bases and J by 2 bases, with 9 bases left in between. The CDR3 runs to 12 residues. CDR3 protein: CASSDPQETQYF. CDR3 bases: TGTGCCAGCTCCGACCCACAAGAGACCCAGTACTTC.

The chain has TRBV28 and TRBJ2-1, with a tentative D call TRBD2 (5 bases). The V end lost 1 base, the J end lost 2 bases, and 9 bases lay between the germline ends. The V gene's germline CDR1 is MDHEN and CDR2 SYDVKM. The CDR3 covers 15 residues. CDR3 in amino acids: CASSLSTGTYNEQFF. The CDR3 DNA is TGTGCCAGCAGTTTATCGACGGGGACCTACAATGAGCAGTTCTTC.

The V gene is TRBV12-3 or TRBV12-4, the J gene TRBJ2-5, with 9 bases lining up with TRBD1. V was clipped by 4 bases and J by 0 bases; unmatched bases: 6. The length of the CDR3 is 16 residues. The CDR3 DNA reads TGTGCCAGCAGTTCAACAGGGGGCCGGTACCAAGAGACCCAGTACTTC. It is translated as CASSSTGGRYQETQYF.

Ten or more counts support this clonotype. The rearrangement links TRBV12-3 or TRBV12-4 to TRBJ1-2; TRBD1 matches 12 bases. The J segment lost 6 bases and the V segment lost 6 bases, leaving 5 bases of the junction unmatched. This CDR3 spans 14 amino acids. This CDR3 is CASSPGTGGDGYTF. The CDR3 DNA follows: TGTGCCAGCAGCCCCGGGACAGGGGGCGATGGCTACACCTTC.

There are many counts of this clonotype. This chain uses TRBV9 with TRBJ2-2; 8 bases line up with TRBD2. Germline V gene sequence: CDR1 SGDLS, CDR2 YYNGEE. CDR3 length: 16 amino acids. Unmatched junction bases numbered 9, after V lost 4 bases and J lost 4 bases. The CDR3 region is CASSRLTSVSTGELFF. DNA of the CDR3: TGTGCCAGCAGCCGCTTGACTAGCGTGAGCACCGGGGAGCTGTTTTTT.

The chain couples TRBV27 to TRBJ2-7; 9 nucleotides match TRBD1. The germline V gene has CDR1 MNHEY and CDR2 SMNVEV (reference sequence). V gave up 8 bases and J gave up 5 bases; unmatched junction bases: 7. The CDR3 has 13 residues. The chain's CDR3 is CASQGQGDHEQYF. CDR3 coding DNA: TGTGCCAGCCAGGGACAGGGAGACCACGAGCAGTACTTC.

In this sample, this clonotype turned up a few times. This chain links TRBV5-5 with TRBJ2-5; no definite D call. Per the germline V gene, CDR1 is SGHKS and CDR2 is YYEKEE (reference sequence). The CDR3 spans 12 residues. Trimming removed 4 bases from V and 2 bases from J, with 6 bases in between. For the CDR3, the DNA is TGTGCCAGCAGCGATCTTCAAGAGACCCAGTACTTC. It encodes CASSDLQETQYF.